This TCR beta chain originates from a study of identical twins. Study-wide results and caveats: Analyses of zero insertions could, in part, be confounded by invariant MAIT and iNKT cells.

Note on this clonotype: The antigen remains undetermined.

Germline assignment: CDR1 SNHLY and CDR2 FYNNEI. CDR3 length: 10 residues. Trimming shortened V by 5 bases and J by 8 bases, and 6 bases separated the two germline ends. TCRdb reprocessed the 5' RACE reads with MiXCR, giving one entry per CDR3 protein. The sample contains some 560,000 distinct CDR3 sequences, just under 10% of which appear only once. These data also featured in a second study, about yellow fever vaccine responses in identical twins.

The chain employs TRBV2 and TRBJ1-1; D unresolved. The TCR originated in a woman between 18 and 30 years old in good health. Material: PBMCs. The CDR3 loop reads CASSYSEAFF. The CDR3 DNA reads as TGTGCCAGCAGTTACTCCGAAGCTTTCTTT. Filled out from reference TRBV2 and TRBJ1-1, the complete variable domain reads EPEVTQTPSHQVTQMGQEVILRCVPISNHLYFYWYRQILGQKVEFLVSFYNNEISEKSEIFDDQFSVERPDGSNFTLKIRSTKLEDSAMYFCASSYSEAFFGQGTRLTVV.